This T cell receptor beta chain is from a study of blood T cell repertoires in COVID-19 (dated by TCRdb to the early 2020s). With respect to the entire study: Samples from collaborators originated in the United States, Italy and Spain and spanned both the acute and convalescent phases of COVID-19. The prospective study material was composed of cDNA or gDNA derived from T cells, B-cell-depleted T cells, or PBMCs. The dataset comprised deeply sampled blood TCRbeta repertoires from subjects exposed to, actively infected with, or recovered from COVID-19. The repertoires were made available in a free public database intended to serve as a resource for research on the immune response to SARS-CoV-2. The samples were drawn from two sources: the first 160 participants of the ongoing ImmuneRACE study, and 1,254 subjects contributed by 6 global collaborators. The sample metadata nearly always contained a de-identified subject ID, COVID-19 status, age in years and sex. Where available, HLA class I and class II types were obtained from metadata supplied by the sample provider rather than from assay-based typing.

V loses 0 bases, J loses 2 bases, and the germline ends lie 7 bases apart. Reading from cysteine to phenylalanine, the CDR3 counts 14 amino acids. Only the CDR3 region is kept as DNA, spanning 42 bases read in frame from base 1. The immunoSEQ Assay, a bias-controlled multiplex PCR, was used to amplify TCRbeta CDR3 regions from genomic DNA. Concerning the study's data processing: The number of nucleated cells in each sample was estimated from the amplification of reference gene primers within the assay. Sequence reads were collapsed and filtered to measure the absolute abundance of every unique TCRbeta CDR3 rearrangement. Productive Simpson clonality was computed per sample as the square root of Simpson's diversity index over productive rearrangements. TCRdb mirrors the immuneACCESS table, restricted to in-frame sequences. Some clones are absent from its copies; in checked studies, under half trace to an unresolved V gene, and the reason for the others is unknown. V and J calls and clone size are as listed in that table; D and trimming were resolved from the DNA. In all, the sample holds about 120,000 clones, and 85% of those were seen once. 3% to 5% of the sample comes from the top ten.

Comment on this clone: The antigen it binds to is not known. Base qualities are not provided; no much larger clone lies one nucleotide away.

The collaborating institutions used their own protocols to collect whole blood in K2EDTA tubes. For TCRbeta analysis, collaborator samples were shipped as frozen whole blood, as isolated PBMCs, or as DNA extracted from either sample type. On the study overall, not on this receptor specifically: How much clinical and demographic metadata was included differed by source and by participant, and the metadata was provided uncurated.

The chain is assembled from TRBV23-1 and TRBJ2-5, with no confidently assigned D gene. TRBV23-1 is an ORF, with its function uncertain. This TCR was recovered from a man in his sixties with acute or convalescent COVID-19. The material sequenced was peripheral blood. The CDR3 reads as follows: CASSQSPRQETQYF. The DNA sequence is given as TGCGCCAGCAGTCAATCCCCGCGACAAGAGACCCAGTACTTC.